One and the same sample provided the 14 T cell receptor beta chains below, sequenced in a study of blood T cell repertoires in COVID-19. The repertoire was sequenced with immunoSEQ multiplex PCR; TCRdb's copy has only in-frame clones and lacks some. The sample yields roughly 340,000 clones, about 89% seen once. Sequenced: peripheral blood. Source of these receptors: a woman in her twenties or thirties with COVID-19, enrolled during active disease.

This chain connects TRBV4-2 to TRBJ2-2; D possibly corresponds to TRBD1 (6 bases). Germline V gene sequence: CDR1 LGHNA, CDR2 YNFKEQ. This CDR3 is 16 amino acids long. With 0 bases removed from V and 3 bases from J, the gap between germline ends came to 11 bases. CDR3 loop: CASSQDGTLDTGELFF. The CDR3 coding sequence is TGTGCCAGCAGCCAAGACGGGACACTAGACACCGGGGAGCTGTTTTTT.

This chain joins TRBV4-1 and TRBJ1-2, with D perhaps TRBD1 (6 bases). Trimming left V 2 bases short and J 1 base short, with 11 bases between. The germline V gene encodes CDR1 MGHRA and CDR2 YSYEKL. The CDR3 totals 15 residues. The CDR3 nucleotides are TGCGCCAGCAGCCAACCCCGGGACAATAACTATGGCTACACCTTC. Amino acids: CASSQPRDNNYGYTF.

This clone was seen only once. The junction differs from germline at one of its ends, possibly a read error. The chain recombines TRBV7-6 with TRBJ2-3; D not resolved. Per germline, CDR1 SGHVS and CDR2 FNYEAQ. The CDR3 contains 14 residues. CDR3 region: CASSLELRGDTQYF. In nucleotides, the CDR3 is TGTGCCAGCAGTTTAGAGCTACGCGGCGATACGCAGTATTTT.

The chain couples TRBV4-3 to TRBJ1-6; perhaps TRBD1 as D (6 bases). V was pared by 5 bases and J by 11 bases, with 25 bases between. The CDR3 length is 17 residues. Germline V gene data show CDR1 as LGHNA and CDR2 as YSLEER. The CDR3 nucleotides read TGCGCCAGCAGCGACGTGGGGGGGCGACGATCGGTCACACCCCTCCACTTT. This sequence encodes CASSDVGGRRSVTPLHF.

The chain has TRBV5-6 and TRBJ1-1, with a possible D match to TRBD1 (6 bases). The V gene's germline CDR1 is SGHDT and CDR2 YYEEEE. V lost 1 base and J 7 bases, leaving 11 bases between the germline ends. CDR3 length: 13 residues. The DNA for the CDR3 is TGTGCCAGCAGCTTGCCCAGGGGTGGTGAAGCTTTCTTT. Translated, it gives CASSLPRGGEAFF.

The rearrangement uses TRBV2 and TRBJ1-2; 12 bases map to TRBD1. From germline, CDR1 is SNHLY and CDR2 FYNNEI. The trim removed 6 bases at V and 5 bases at J, leaving 7 bases unmatched. CDR3 size: 15 residues. The CDR3 protein is CASRPGQGAGYGYTF. The CDR3 nucleotides read TGTGCCAGCAGACCGGGACAGGGGGCTGGATATGGCTACACCTTC.

The chain employs TRBV11-2 and TRBJ1-4; a weak D match, TRBD1 (6 bases). The CDR3 length is 14 residues. The V gene lost 7 bases and the J gene lost 8 bases, with 17 bases spanning the gap. In germline, CDR1 is SGHAT, CDR2 FQNNGV. CDR3 sequence: CASTTGTTGEKLFF. In DNA form, the CDR3 reads TGTGCCAGCACCACCGGGACAACGGGGGAAAAACTGTTTTTT.

The V and J genes are TRBV2 and TRBJ2-7; 7 nucleotides line up with TRBD2. The CDR3 has 14 residues. With 4 bases clipped from V and 7 bases from J, the junction kept 10 bases outside the gene matches. Germline CDR1 reads SNHLY; CDR2 reads FYNNEI. The CDR3 reads CASSVTSTTGEQYV. The CDR3 DNA is TGTGCCAGCAGTGTGACTAGCACCACTGGTGAGCAGTACGTC.

J is TRBJ2-7 and V is TRBV12-3 or TRBV12-4; no clear D. Trimming cost V 6 bases and J 5 bases, with 8 bases left between them. The CDR3 has 11 residues. CDR3 bases: TGTGCCAGCAGCACAAATAACGAGCAGTACTTC. This sequence encodes CASSTNNEQYF.

This chain joins TRBV27 and TRBJ2-7; 7 bases are a match to TRBD1. Trimming cost V 5 bases and J 1 base; bases outside gene matches: 8. CDR3 length equals 15 residues. Looked up from germline, CDR1 is MNHEY and CDR2 is SMNVEV (reference sequence). CDR3 DNA: TGTGCCAGCAGTCCTACGACAGGGCATTCCTACGAGCAGTACTTC. Translation: CASSPTTGHSYEQYF.

The rearrangement uses TRBV19 and TRBJ2-5; 10 nucleotides line up with TRBD2. Per the germline V gene, CDR1 is LNHDA and CDR2 is SQIVND (reference sequence). The V and J ends lost 6 bases and 4 bases, in that order; junction bases with no gene match: 5. The CDR3 length is 14 residues. CDR3 amino acids: CASSTIAGGETQYF. CDR3 DNA sequence: TGTGCCAGTAGCACCATAGCGGGAGGAGAGACCCAGTACTTC.

The chain joins TRBV2 to TRBJ2-7, with a possible D match to TRBD1 (7 bases). The V gene's germline CDR1 is SNHLY and CDR2 FYNNEI. Trimming removed 2 bases from V and 1 base from J, with 15 bases in between. The length of the CDR3 is 16 residues. The CDR3 loop is CASSEMAGQSSYEQYV. The CDR3 nucleotides read TGTGCCAGCAGTGAAATGGCGGGACAGTCATCCTACGAGCAGTACGTC.

This clone appeared a single time. V is TRBV29-1 and J is TRBJ2-5; a possible D gene is TRBD1 (5 bases). Germline V gene lookup returns CDR1 SQVTM and CDR2 ANQGSEA. The CDR3 sequence is 11 residues long. Trimming took off 8 bases at V and 5 bases at J, with 12 bases between the two ends. This CDR3 is CSPTVRETQYF. The CDR3 nucleotides are TGCAGCCCGACAGTCCGCGAGACCCAGTACTTC.

A single count supports this clone. V is TRBV19 and J is TRBJ1-5; D is undetermined. Germline lookup yields CDR1 LNHDA and CDR2 SQIVND (reference sequence). This CDR3 contains 15 residues. The V end lost 5 bases, the J end lost 0 bases, and 11 bases lay between the germline ends. As DNA, the CDR3 is TGTGCCAGTAGTCTTTCGACAAATAGCAATCAGCCCCAGCATTTT. Its protein is CASSLSTNSNQPQHF.